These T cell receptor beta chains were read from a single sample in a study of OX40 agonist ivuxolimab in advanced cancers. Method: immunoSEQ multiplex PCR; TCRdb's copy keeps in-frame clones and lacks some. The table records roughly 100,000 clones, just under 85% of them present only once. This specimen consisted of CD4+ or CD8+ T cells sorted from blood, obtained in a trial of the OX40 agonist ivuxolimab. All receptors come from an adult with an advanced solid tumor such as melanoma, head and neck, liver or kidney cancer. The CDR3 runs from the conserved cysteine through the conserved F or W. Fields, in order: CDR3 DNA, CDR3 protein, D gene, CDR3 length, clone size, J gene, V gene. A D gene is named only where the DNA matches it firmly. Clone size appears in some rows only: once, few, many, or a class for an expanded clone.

DNA: TGTGCCTGGAGTAAGGCAGGGGGCGAGCAGTACTTC
CDR3: CAWSKAGGEQYF
D: TRBD1
length: 12
size: .
J: TRBJ2-7
V: TRBV30

DNA: TGCAGCGTTGAACGGGTCAAGAACACTGAAGCTTTCTTT
CDR3: CSVERVKNTEAFF
D: .
length: 13
size: .
J: TRBJ1-1
V: TRBV29-1

DNA: TGTGCCAGTAGTATAAACCCCTTTGGCGGGAGGCAAGAAACCCAGTACTTC
CDR3: CASSINPFGGRQETQYF
D: TRBD2
length: 17
size: .
J: TRBJ2-5
V: TRBV19

DNA: TGTGCCTGGAGGGGGCTCGGGAGGGCCACGTACGAGCAGTACTTC
CDR3: CAWRGLGRATYEQYF
D: TRBD2
length: 15
size: .
J: TRBJ2-7
V: TRBV30

DNA: TGCGCCAGCAGCCTGGGACCCGCGGGGAACACCGGGGAGCTGTTTTTT
CDR3: CASSLGPAGNTGELFF
D: .
length: 16
size: .
J: TRBJ2-2
V: TRBV4-3

DNA: TGTGCCACACAAAATCCGGGACAGGCCTTCTATGGCTACACCTTC
CDR3: CATQNPGQAFYGYTF
D: TRBD1
length: 15
size: .
J: TRBJ1-2
V: TRBV19

DNA: TGTGCCAGCAGTTTATTATCCAGCCCTTCTAACTATGGCTACACCTTC
CDR3: CASSLLSSPSNYGYTF
D: .
length: 16
size: .
J: TRBJ1-2
V: TRBV27

DNA: TGTGCCAGCAGTGAAGCGCTTGACAGGGGCCGGGAAGAGACCCAGTACTTC
CDR3: CASSEALDRGREETQYF
D: TRBD1
length: 17
size: .
J: TRBJ2-5
V: TRBV2

DNA: TGTGCCAGCAGCTTGGGACAGGGCTATGGCTACACCTTC
CDR3: CASSLGQGYGYTF
D: TRBD1
length: 13
size: .
J: TRBJ1-2
V: TRBV7-6

DNA: TGCGCCAGCAGCCAAATTGCAGTGAACTATGGCTACACCTTC
CDR3: CASSQIAVNYGYTF
D: .
length: 14
size: few
J: TRBJ1-2
V: TRBV4-3

DNA: TGTGCCAGCAGCTCCCGACTAGCGGGGCTCTCCTACGAGCAGTACTTC
CDR3: CASSSRLAGLSYEQYF
D: TRBD2
length: 16
size: .
J: TRBJ2-7
V: TRBV13

DNA: TGTGCCAGCAGCTTCTATCGATGGCCGACGGTCTACGAGCAGTACTTC
CDR3: CASSFYRWPTVYEQYF
D: .
length: 16
size: .
J: TRBJ2-7
V: TRBV7-2

DNA: TGTGCCAGCAGTCTCGGCGTCCTGACAGGACAAAACCAGCCCCAGCATTTT
CDR3: CASSLGVLTGQNQPQHF
D: .
length: 17
size: .
J: TRBJ1-5
V: TRBV28

DNA: TGTGCCAGCAGCTTCCGGGATAGAGCTAACTATGGCTACACCTTC
CDR3: CASSFRDRANYGYTF
D: .
length: 15
size: .
J: TRBJ1-2
V: TRBV7-2

DNA: TGTGCCAGCAGCTTACAGGCGACCACCGGGGAGCTGTTTTTT
CDR3: CASSLQATTGELFF
D: .
length: 14
size: few
J: TRBJ2-2
V: TRBV7-6

DNA: TGTGCCAGTAGCTCGGACAGGACCCAAATCCCCCTCCACTTT
CDR3: CASSSDRTQIPLHF
D: TRBD1
length: 14
size: few
J: TRBJ1-6
V: TRBV19

DNA: TGTGCCAGCAGTGGGCAGTATAATTCACCCCTCCACTTT
CDR3: CASSGQYNSPLHF
D: .
length: 13
size: .
J: TRBJ1-6
V: TRBV28